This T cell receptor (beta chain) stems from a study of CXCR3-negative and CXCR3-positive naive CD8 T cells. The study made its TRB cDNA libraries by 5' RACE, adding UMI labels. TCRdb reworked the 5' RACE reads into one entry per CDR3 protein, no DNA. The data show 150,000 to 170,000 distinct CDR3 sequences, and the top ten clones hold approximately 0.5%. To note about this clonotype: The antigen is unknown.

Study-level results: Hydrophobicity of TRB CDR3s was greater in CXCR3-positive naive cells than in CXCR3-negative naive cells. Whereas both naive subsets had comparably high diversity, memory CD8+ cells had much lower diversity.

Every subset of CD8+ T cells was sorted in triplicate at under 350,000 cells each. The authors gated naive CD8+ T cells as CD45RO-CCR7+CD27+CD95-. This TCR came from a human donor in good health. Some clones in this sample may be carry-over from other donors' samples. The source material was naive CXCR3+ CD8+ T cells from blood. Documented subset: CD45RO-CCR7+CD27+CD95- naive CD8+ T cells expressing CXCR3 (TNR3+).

CDR3 loop: CSVWAGERYEATGELFF. The chain uses TRBV29-1 and TRBJ2-2; TCRdb lists TRBD1, though no DNA is available to test this call. Looked up from germline, CDR1 is SQVTM and CDR2 is ANQGSEA. CDR3 length equals 17 residues.